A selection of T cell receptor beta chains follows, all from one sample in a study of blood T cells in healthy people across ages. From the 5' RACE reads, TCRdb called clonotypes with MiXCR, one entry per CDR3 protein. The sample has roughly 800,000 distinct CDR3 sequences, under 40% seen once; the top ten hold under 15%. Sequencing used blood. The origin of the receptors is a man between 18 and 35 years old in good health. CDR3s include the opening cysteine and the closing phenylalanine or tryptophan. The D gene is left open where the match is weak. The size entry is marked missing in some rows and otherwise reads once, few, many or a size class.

CDR3aa: CASSHLIRNSPLHF
CDR3nt: TGTGCCAGCAGTCACTTAATCCGTAATTCACCCCTCCACTTT
d_gene: NA
abundance: few
v_gene: TRBV12-3/TRBV12-4
j_gene: TRBJ1-6

CDR3aa: CSARGPTGASPYEQYF
CDR3nt: TGCAGTGCTAGAGGACCGACAGGGGCCTCTCCCTACGAGCAGTACTTC
d_gene: TRBD1
abundance: many
v_gene: TRBV20-1
j_gene: TRBJ2-7

CDR3aa: CAGSATNEAFF
CDR3nt: TGTGCCGGGAGTGCCACAAATGAAGCTTTCTTT
d_gene: NA
abundance: NA
v_gene: TRBV30
j_gene: TRBJ1-1

CDR3aa: CASSLTRSDEAFF
CDR3nt: TGTGCCAGCAGCTTAACCCGCAGCGATGAAGCTTTCTTT
d_gene: NA
abundance: few
v_gene: TRBV7-3
j_gene: TRBJ1-1

CDR3aa: CASSLNGGDGAFF
CDR3nt: TGTGCCAGCAGTCTTAACGGAGGGGATGGGGCTTTCTTT
d_gene: NA
abundance: NA
v_gene: TRBV27
j_gene: TRBJ1-1

CDR3aa: CASRLLAGAVNEQYF
CDR3nt: TGCGCCAGCCGACTACTAGCGGGGGCTGTCAATGAGCAGTACTTC
d_gene: TRBD2
abundance: NA
v_gene: TRBV4-1
j_gene: TRBJ2-7

CDR3aa: CASSQDSWGWAGELFF
CDR3nt: TGCGCCAGCAGCCAAGATAGTTGGGGGTGGGCCGGGGAGCTGTTTTTT
d_gene: NA
abundance: few
v_gene: TRBV4-3
j_gene: TRBJ2-2

CDR3aa: CSARSPTSGDTQYF
CDR3nt: TGCAGTGCTAGGAGTCCGACAAGTGGTGATACGCAGTATTTT
d_gene: NA
abundance: NA
v_gene: TRBV20-1
j_gene: TRBJ2-3

CDR3aa: CASSGLGGRTGELFF
CDR3nt: TGTGCCAGCAGCGGGCTCGGGGGGCGCACCGGGGAGCTGTTTTTT
d_gene: NA
abundance: NA
v_gene: TRBV9
j_gene: TRBJ2-2

CDR3aa: CASSDWSIDGYTF
CDR3nt: TGTGCCAGCAGTGATTGGAGTATAGATGGCTACACCTTC
d_gene: NA
abundance: NA
v_gene: TRBV25-1
j_gene: TRBJ1-2

CDR3aa: CASSYSASGYNEQYF
CDR3nt: TGTGCCAGCAGTTACTCGGCTAGCGGGTACAATGAGCAGTACTTC
d_gene: TRBD2
abundance: few
v_gene: TRBV6-5
j_gene: TRBJ2-5

CDR3aa: CACSQSGGYGYTF
CDR3nt: TGTGCCTGCAGCCAGAGTGGGGGTTATGGCTACACCTTC
d_gene: NA
abundance: NA
v_gene: TRBV14
j_gene: TRBJ1-2

CDR3aa: CASSPSPDEQYF
CDR3nt: TGTGCCAGCTCACCATCTCCTGACGAGCAGTACTTC
d_gene: NA
abundance: few
v_gene: TRBV18
j_gene: TRBJ2-7

CDR3aa: CASQDGVHAAFF
CDR3nt: TGTGCCAGCCAGGACGGGGTACACGCAGCTTTCTTT
d_gene: NA
abundance: NA
v_gene: TRBV6-2/TRBV6-3
j_gene: TRBJ1-1

CDR3aa: CASSHQTGDGYTF
CDR3nt: TGCGCCAGCAGCCACCAAACCGGGGATGGCTACACCTTC
d_gene: NA
abundance: many
v_gene: TRBV4-3
j_gene: TRBJ1-2

CDR3aa: CASSQGWTGGYSPLHF
CDR3nt: TGTGCCAGCAGCCAGGGTTGGACAGGGGGTTATTCACCCCTCCACTTT
d_gene: TRBD1
abundance: NA
v_gene: TRBV3-1
j_gene: TRBJ1-6

CDR3aa: CASSQEFWGVETQYF
CDR3nt: TGTGCCAGCAGCCAAGAGTTCTGGGGGGTGGAGACCCAGTACTTC
d_gene: NA
abundance: many
v_gene: TRBV4-2
j_gene: TRBJ2-5

CDR3aa: CASTFTPATNEKLFF
CDR3nt: TGCGCCAGCACCTTTACTCCCGCAACTAATGAAAAACTGTTTTTT
d_gene: NA
abundance: few
v_gene: TRBV5-1
j_gene: TRBJ1-4

CDR3aa: CSPPTGGQPQHF
CDR3nt: TGCAGTCCACCCACAGGGGGTCAGCCCCAGCATTTT
d_gene: TRBD1
abundance: few
v_gene: TRBV20-1
j_gene: TRBJ1-5

CDR3aa: CSVEVPYGYTF
CDR3nt: TGCAGCGTTGAAGTTCCGTATGGCTACACCTTC
d_gene: NA
abundance: many
v_gene: TRBV29-1
j_gene: TRBJ1-2

CDR3aa: CSANRVNTEAFF
CDR3nt: TGCAGTGCTAACAGGGTGAACACTGAAGCTTTCTTT
d_gene: NA
abundance: few
v_gene: TRBV20-1
j_gene: TRBJ1-1

CDR3aa: CASSLDWGLYQPQHF
CDR3nt: TGTGCCAGCAGCTTAGACTGGGGTTTGTATCAGCCCCAGCATTTT
d_gene: NA
abundance: once
v_gene: TRBV7-2
j_gene: TRBJ1-5

CDR3aa: CASRRTGEDEQYF
CDR3nt: TGTGCCAGCAGGAGGACAGGGGAAGATGAGCAGTACTTC
d_gene: TRBD1
abundance: NA
v_gene: TRBV2
j_gene: TRBJ2-4

CDR3aa: CASSPWDRTSYEQYF
CDR3nt: TGTGCCAGCTCACCCTGGGACAGAACCTCCTACGAGCAGTACTTC
d_gene: TRBD1
abundance: NA
v_gene: TRBV18
j_gene: TRBJ2-7

CDR3aa: CASTRAADTQYF
CDR3nt: TGTGCCAGTACCCGGGCGGCAGATACGCAGTATTTT
d_gene: NA
abundance: NA
v_gene: TRBV7-9
j_gene: TRBJ2-3

CDR3aa: CAGIEGARNEQFF
CDR3nt: TGTGCCGGGATAGAGGGGGCGAGGAATGAGCAGTTCTTC
d_gene: TRBD1
abundance: few
v_gene: TRBV7-9
j_gene: TRBJ2-1

CDR3aa: CASSKAAAEQETQYF
CDR3nt: TGTGCCAGCAGCAAAGCCGCGGCAGAACAAGAGACCCAGTACTTC
d_gene: NA
abundance: few
v_gene: TRBV21-1
j_gene: TRBJ2-5

CDR3aa: CASSRGKGAEAKNIQYF
CDR3nt: TGTGCCAGCAGCCGGGGAAAGGGGGCAGAAGCCAAAAACATTCAGTACTTC
d_gene: TRBD1
abundance: few
v_gene: TRBV11-2
j_gene: TRBJ2-4

CDR3aa: CASSLEGITSYNEQFF
CDR3nt: TGTGCCAGCAGTTTAGAGGGGATAACCTCCTACAATGAGCAGTTCTTC
d_gene: NA
abundance: NA
v_gene: TRBV27
j_gene: TRBJ2-1

CDR3aa: CASSSKTDPPTEAFF
CDR3nt: TGCGCCAGCAGCTCGAAGACGGATCCTCCCACTGAAGCTTTCTTT
d_gene: NA
abundance: NA
v_gene: TRBV5-1
j_gene: TRBJ1-1

CDR3aa: CAITNTENQPQHF
CDR3nt: TGTGCCATCACCAACACAGAGAATCAGCCCCAGCATTTT
d_gene: NA
abundance: NA
v_gene: TRBV10-3
j_gene: TRBJ1-5

CDR3aa: CASCLEQGTNNEQFF
CDR3nt: TGTGCCAGCTGCTTAGAACAGGGGACCAACAATGAGCAGTTCTTC
d_gene: TRBD1
abundance: NA
v_gene: TRBV7-2
j_gene: TRBJ2-1

CDR3aa: CSARDGRGLAKNIQYF
CDR3nt: TGCAGTGCTAGAGATGGACGGGGGTTAGCCAAAAACATTCAGTACTTC
d_gene: NA
abundance: many
v_gene: TRBV20-1
j_gene: TRBJ2-4

CDR3aa: CSGKLGAPGTGELFF
CDR3nt: TGCAGCGGGAAACTAGGGGCTCCCGGCACCGGGGAGCTGTTTTTT
d_gene: NA
abundance: NA
v_gene: TRBV29-1
j_gene: TRBJ2-2

CDR3aa: CSVEPGKGGAFGYTF
CDR3nt: TGCAGCGTTGAACCCGGGAAGGGAGGAGCGTTTGGCTACACCTTC
d_gene: NA
abundance: few
v_gene: TRBV29-1
j_gene: TRBJ1-2

CDR3aa: CASTDLGVRAEAFF
CDR3nt: TGTGCCAGCACCGACCTCGGGGTTAGGGCTGAAGCTTTCTTT
d_gene: NA
abundance: few
v_gene: TRBV5-5
j_gene: TRBJ1-1

CDR3aa: CASSYSGVHETQYF
CDR3nt: TGTGCCAGCAGTTACTCCGGGGTGCACGAGACCCAGTACTTC
d_gene: NA
abundance: NA
v_gene: TRBV6-6
j_gene: TRBJ2-5

CDR3aa: CASSSNFNQPQHF
CDR3nt: TGTGCCAGCAGCTCCAACTTTAATCAGCCCCAGCATTTT
d_gene: NA
abundance: NA
v_gene: TRBV7-2
j_gene: TRBJ1-5

CDR3aa: CASSLEREGLYEQYF
CDR3nt: TGTGCCAGCAGTCTGGAGCGGGAGGGCCTCTACGAGCAGTACTTC
d_gene: TRBD2
abundance: once
v_gene: TRBV12-3/TRBV12-4
j_gene: TRBJ2-7

CDR3aa: CASSAGQGVNIQYF
CDR3nt: TGTGCCAGCAGCGCGGGACAGGGGGTGAACATTCAGTACTTC
d_gene: TRBD1
abundance: NA
v_gene: TRBV12-3/TRBV12-4
j_gene: TRBJ2-4

CDR3aa: CASSYSKGLNTEAFF
CDR3nt: TGTGCCAGCAGTTACTCTAAAGGGTTGAACACTGAAGCTTTCTTT
d_gene: NA
abundance: NA
v_gene: TRBV6-2/TRBV6-3
j_gene: TRBJ1-1

CDR3aa: CASRKRTPTQKNYGYTF
CDR3nt: TGTGCCAGCAGGAAAAGGACACCTACTCAAAAGAACTATGGCTACACCTTC
d_gene: NA
abundance: NA
v_gene: TRBV6-1
j_gene: TRBJ1-2

CDR3aa: CASSDSENSPLHF
CDR3nt: TGTGCCAGCAGTGACTCTGAGAATTCACCCCTCCACTTT
d_gene: NA
abundance: many
v_gene: TRBV6-4
j_gene: TRBJ1-6

CDR3aa: CASSLSRLAEQYF
CDR3nt: TGTGCCAGCAGTTTATCTAGGTTAGCCGAGCAGTACTTC
d_gene: NA
abundance: NA
v_gene: TRBV12-3/TRBV12-4
j_gene: TRBJ2-7

CDR3aa: CASRTALDYGYTF
CDR3nt: TGTGCCAGCCGGACCGCCTTGGACTATGGCTACACCTTC
d_gene: NA
abundance: NA
v_gene: TRBV2
j_gene: TRBJ1-2

CDR3aa: CASSAPRIGIGQPQHF
CDR3nt: TGTGCCAGCAGCGCCCCCAGGATCGGAATTGGTCAGCCCCAGCATTTT
d_gene: NA
abundance: NA
v_gene: TRBV9
j_gene: TRBJ1-5

CDR3aa: CASSPSPGWLGALGFIDTEAFF
CDR3nt: TGTGCCAGCAGCCCATCCCCCGGATGGTTAGGGGCCCTAGGCTTTATTGACACTGAAGCTTTCTTT
d_gene: NA
abundance: NA
v_gene: TRBV4-2
j_gene: TRBJ1-1

CDR3aa: CASSLNRGIGKNIQYF
CDR3nt: TGTGCCAGCAGCTTAAACAGGGGAATTGGCAAAAACATTCAGTACTTC
d_gene: TRBD1
abundance: NA
v_gene: TRBV7-2
j_gene: TRBJ2-4

CDR3aa: CASSLEGENTGELFF
CDR3nt: TGCGCCAGCAGCCTAGAGGGGGAAAACACCGGGGAGCTGTTTTTT
d_gene: NA
abundance: NA
v_gene: TRBV4-3
j_gene: TRBJ2-2

CDR3aa: CASRVGYGYTF
CDR3nt: TGTGCCAGCAGAGTCGGCTATGGCTACACCTTC
d_gene: NA
abundance: many
v_gene: TRBV6-6
j_gene: TRBJ1-2